One and the same sample provided the 4 T cell receptor beta chains below, sequenced in a study of blood T cell repertoires in COVID-19 (dated by TCRdb to the early 2020s). Library construction relied on the immunoSEQ multiplex PCR assay. In its TCRdb copy, this immuneACCESS table keeps in-frame sequences only and misses some clones. Where compared with another copy, unresolved V genes explain less than half of these, and the others have no known cause. In all, the sample holds some 110,000 clones, and approximately 86% of those were seen once. Less than 9.5% of the sample rests with the top ten. Sequencing used peripheral blood. The receptors stem from a human donor in a cohort sampled during active COVID-19.

In nucleotides, the CDR3 is TGTGCCAGCACCCCCCCCACAGGGCACGAGGAGCAGTACTTC. Its translation is CASTPPTGHEEQYF. The chain carries TRBV28 and TRBJ2-7; TRBD1 might be the D (6 bases). V lost 7 bases and J lost 7, with 20 bases in between. The CDR3 extends over 14 amino acids. Germline V gene sequence: CDR1 MDHEN, CDR2 SYDVKM.

The chain couples TRBV5-1 to TRBJ1-4; TRBD1 is a possible D gene (6 bases). CDR1 and CDR2 (germline): SGHRS, YFSETQ. Trimming took off 4 bases at V and 6 bases at J, with 19 bases between the two ends. This CDR3 region has 16 residues. The CDR3 DNA reads TGCGCCAGCAGCCGAGACGCACAGGGCGAGGATGAAAAACTGTTTTTT. As protein: CASSRDAQGEDEKLFF. The full variable domain, completed using reference TRBV5-1 and TRBJ1-4, is KAGVTQTPRYLIKTRGQQVTLSCSPISGHRSVSWYQQTPGQGLQFLFEYFSETQRNKGNFPGRFSGRQFSNSRSEMNVSTLELGDSALYLCASSRDAQGEDEKLFFGSGTQLSVL.

On this clone itself: This same CDR3 is encoded by further DNA sequences in the sample. The chain uses TRBV19 and TRBJ2-7; 9 nucleotides match TRBD2. Trimming removed 1 base from V and 2 bases from J; junction bases left unmatched: 3. CDR3 size: 15 residues. Germline loops: CDR1 LNHDA, CDR2 SQIVND (reference sequence). CDR3 coding DNA: TGTGCCAGTAGTATAGCTTCTAGCGGGACCTACGAGCAGTACTTC. Its protein product is CASSIASSGTYEQYF. The full variable domain, its missing parts supplied by reference TRBV19 and TRBJ2-7, is DGGITQSPKYLFRKEGQNVTLSCEQNLNHDAMYWYRQDPGQGLRLIYYSQIVNDFQKGDIAEGYSVSREKKESFPLTVTSAQKNPTAFYLCASSIASSGTYEQYFGPGTRLTVT.

The chain has TRBV19 and TRBJ1-1; 7 bases match TRBD1. Germline trimming cut 7 bases from V and 5 bases from J; bases unmatched to any gene: 10. The CDR3 contains 14 residues. The V gene's germline CDR1 is LNHDA and CDR2 SQIVND (reference sequence). The CDR3 DNA follows: TGTGCCAGTACCTCGACAGGGTTGGGGACTGAAGCTTTCTTT. Translating gives CASTSTGLGTEAFF.